The sequence of this T cell receptor (beta chain) was determined in a study of vaccination and CD4 T cells after COVID-19. As for the study in general: Cultures serving as controls received a peptide pool (CEFX or HIV-1 Nef) or no peptide.

Cultured CD4+ T-cell DNA underwent Oncomine TCR Beta short-read sequencing. In TCRdb, the PCR reads were re-called with MiXCR into one record per CDR3 protein. The sample records roughly 6,600 distinct CDR3 sequences, roughly 22% being singletons. Per germline, CDR1 MGHRA and CDR2 YSYEKL. CDR3 length equals 14 residues. V shed 1 base and J 4 bases; nucleotides not matched to a gene: 4. Treatment: approximately nine-day PBMC culture with coronavirus spike peptide pools or control peptides (ViraFEST assay). This clonotype appeared a few times. The target antigen is unknown. Sequenced here: CD4+ T cells from blood, cultured in vitro, sampled after SARS-CoV-2 vaccination. The receptor was isolated from a human donor who had recovered from COVID-19. The J gene is TRBJ2-7, the V gene TRBV4-1; 7 positions agree with TRBD1. The CDR3 DNA reads TGCGCCAGCAGCCAAGGGGGACAGATGTACGAGCAGTACTTC. This gives the protein CASSQGGQMYEQYF.